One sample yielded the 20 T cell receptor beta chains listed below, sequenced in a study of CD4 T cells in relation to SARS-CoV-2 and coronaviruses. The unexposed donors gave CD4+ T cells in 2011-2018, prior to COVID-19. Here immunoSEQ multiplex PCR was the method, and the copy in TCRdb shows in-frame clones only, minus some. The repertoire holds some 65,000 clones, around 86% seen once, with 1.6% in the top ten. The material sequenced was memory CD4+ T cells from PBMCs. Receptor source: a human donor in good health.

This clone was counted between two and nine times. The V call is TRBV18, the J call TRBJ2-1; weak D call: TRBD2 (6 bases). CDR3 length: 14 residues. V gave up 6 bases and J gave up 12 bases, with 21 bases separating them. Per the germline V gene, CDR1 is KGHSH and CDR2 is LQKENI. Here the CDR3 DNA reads TGTGCCAGCTCGGGCGGGAACCGGGGGACTGGGCAGTTCTTC. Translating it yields CASSGGNRGTGQFF. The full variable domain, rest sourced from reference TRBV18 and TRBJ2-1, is NAGVMQNPRHLVRRRGQEARLRCSPMKGHSHVYWYRQLPEEGLKFMVYLQKENIIDESGMPKERFSAEFPKEGPSILRIQQVVRGDSAAYFCASSGGNRGTGQFFGPGTRLTVL.

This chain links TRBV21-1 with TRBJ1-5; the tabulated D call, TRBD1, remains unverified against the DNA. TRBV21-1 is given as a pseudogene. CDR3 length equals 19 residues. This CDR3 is CASSKADRGPADGNQPQHF. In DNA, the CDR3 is TGTGCCAGCAGCAAAGCGGACAGGGGCCCGGCTGACGGCAATCAGCCCCAGCATTTT.

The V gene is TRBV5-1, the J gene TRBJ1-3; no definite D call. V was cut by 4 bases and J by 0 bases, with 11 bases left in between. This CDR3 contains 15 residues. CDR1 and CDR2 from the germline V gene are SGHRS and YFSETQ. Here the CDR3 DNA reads TGCGCCAGCAGCGCAACAGCGGACTCTGGAAACACCATATATTTT. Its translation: CASSATADSGNTIYF.

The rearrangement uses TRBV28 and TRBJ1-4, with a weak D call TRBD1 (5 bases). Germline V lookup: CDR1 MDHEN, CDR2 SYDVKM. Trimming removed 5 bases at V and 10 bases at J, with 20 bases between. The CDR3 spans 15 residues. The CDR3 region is CASSAQDITRGKLFF. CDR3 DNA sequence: TGTGCCAGCAGTGCTCAGGACATCACAAGGGGAAAACTGTTTTTT.

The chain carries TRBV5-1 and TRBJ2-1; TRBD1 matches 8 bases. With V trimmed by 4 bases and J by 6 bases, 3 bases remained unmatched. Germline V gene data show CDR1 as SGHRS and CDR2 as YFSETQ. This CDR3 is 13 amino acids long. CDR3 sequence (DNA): TGCGCCAGCAGCCCCGGACAGGGCAATGAGCAGTTCTTC. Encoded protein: CASSPGQGNEQFF.

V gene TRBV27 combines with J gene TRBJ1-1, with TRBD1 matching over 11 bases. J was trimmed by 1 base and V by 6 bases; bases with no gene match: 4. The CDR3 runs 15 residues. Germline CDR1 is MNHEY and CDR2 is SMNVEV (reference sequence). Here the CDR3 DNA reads TGTGCCAGCAGCCGGGACAGGGGGAAGAACACTGAAGCTTTCTTT. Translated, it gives CASSRDRGKNTEAFF.

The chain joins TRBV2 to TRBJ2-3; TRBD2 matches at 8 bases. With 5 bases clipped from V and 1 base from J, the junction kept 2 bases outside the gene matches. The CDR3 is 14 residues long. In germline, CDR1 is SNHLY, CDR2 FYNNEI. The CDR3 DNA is TGTGCCAGCAGTTATAGCGGGGGCACAGATACGCAGTATTTT. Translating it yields CASSYSGGTDTQYF.

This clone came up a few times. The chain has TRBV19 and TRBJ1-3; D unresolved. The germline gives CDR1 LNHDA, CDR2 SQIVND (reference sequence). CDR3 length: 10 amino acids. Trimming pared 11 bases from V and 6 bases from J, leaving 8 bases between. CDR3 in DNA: TGTGCCGTAAGATTAAACACCATATATTTT. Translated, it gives CAVRLNTIYF.

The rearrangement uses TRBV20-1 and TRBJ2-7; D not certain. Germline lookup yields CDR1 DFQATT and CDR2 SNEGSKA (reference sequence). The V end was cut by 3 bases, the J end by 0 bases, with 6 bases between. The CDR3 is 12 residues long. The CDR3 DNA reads TGCAGTGCTAGTAAGACCTCCTACGAGCAGTACTTC. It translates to CSASKTSYEQYF.

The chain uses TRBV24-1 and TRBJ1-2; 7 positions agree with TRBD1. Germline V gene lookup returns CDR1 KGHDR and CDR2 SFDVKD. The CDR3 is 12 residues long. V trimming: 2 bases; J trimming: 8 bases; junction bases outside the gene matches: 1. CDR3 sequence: CATSDYRGGYTF. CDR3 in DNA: TGTGCCACCAGTGATTACAGGGGAGGCTACACCTTC.

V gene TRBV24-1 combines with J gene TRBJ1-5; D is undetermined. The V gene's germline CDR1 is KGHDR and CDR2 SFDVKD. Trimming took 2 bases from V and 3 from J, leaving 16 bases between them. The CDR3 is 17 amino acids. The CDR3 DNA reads TGTGCCACCAGTGATTCTTCCAGCACGAATACCAATCAGCCCCAGCATTTT. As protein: CATSDSSSTNTNQPQHF.

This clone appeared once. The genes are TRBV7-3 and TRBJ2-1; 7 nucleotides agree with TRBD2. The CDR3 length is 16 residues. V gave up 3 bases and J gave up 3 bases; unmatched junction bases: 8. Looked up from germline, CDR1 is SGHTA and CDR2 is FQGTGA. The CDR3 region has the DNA TGTGCCAGCAGCTTGGTAGGGAGGGCAGACTACAATGAGCAGTTCTTC. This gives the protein CASSLVGRADYNEQFF.

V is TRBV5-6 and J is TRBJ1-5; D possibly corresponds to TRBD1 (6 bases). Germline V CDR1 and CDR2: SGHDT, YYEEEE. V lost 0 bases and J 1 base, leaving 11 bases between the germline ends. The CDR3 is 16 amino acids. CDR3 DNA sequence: TGTGCCAGCAGCTTGGCTTCGCAGGGGAGCAATCAGCCCCAGCATTTT. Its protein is CASSLASQGSNQPQHF.

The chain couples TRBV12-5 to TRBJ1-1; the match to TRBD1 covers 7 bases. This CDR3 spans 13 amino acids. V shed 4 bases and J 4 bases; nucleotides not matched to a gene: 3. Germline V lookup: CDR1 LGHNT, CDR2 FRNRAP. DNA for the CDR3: TGTGCTAGTGGTTGGGGGACAGTCACTGAAGCTTTCTTT. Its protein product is CASGWGTVTEAFF.

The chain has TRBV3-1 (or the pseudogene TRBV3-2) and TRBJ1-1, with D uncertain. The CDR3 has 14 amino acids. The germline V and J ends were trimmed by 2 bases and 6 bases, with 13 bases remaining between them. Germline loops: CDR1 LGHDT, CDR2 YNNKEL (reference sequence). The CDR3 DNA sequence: TGTGCCAGCAGCCAAAGAGTCAGAAGCTCTGAAGCTTTCTTT. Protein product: CASSQRVRSSEAFF.

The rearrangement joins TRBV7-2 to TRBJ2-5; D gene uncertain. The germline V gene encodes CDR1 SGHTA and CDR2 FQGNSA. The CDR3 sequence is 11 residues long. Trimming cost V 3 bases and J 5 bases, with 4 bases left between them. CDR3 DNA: TGTGCCAGCAGCTTTGATGAGACCCAGTACTTC. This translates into CASSFDETQYF. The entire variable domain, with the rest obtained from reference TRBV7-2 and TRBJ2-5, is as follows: GAGVSQSPSNKVTEKGKDVELRCDPISGHTALYWYRQSLGQGLEFLIYFQGNSAPDKSGLPSDRFSAERTGGSVSTLTIQRTQQEDSAVYLCASSFDETQYFGPGTRLLVL.

Written as DNA, the CDR3 is TGTGCCAGCTCACCACCGGGGGGAGGCTACACCTTC. Residues: CASSPPGGGYTF. V is TRBV18 and J is TRBJ1-2; D may be TRBD1 (5 bases). There are 12 residues in the CDR3. Germline loops: CDR1 KGHSH, CDR2 LQKENI. The V and J ends lost 0 bases and 8 bases respectively, with 7 bases between them. Complete variable domain (other parts from reference TRBV18 and TRBJ1-2): NAGVMQNPRHLVRRRGQEARLRCSPMKGHSHVYWYRQLPEEGLKFMVYLQKENIIDESGMPKERFSAEFPKEGPSILRIQQVVRGDSAAYFCASSPPGGGYTFGSGTRLTVV.

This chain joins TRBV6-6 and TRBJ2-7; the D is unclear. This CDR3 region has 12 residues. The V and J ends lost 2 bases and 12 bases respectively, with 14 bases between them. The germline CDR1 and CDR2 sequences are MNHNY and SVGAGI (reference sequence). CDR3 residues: CASSYVEPFRYF. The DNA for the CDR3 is TGTGCCAGCAGTTACGTCGAGCCCTTCAGGTACTTC.

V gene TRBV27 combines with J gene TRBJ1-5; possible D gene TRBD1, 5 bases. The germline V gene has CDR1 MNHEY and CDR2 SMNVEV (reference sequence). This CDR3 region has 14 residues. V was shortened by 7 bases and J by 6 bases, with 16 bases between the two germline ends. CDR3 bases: TGTGCCAGCATGACGGTGGGGGGACGTCAGCCCCAGCATTTT. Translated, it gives CASMTVGGRQPQHF.

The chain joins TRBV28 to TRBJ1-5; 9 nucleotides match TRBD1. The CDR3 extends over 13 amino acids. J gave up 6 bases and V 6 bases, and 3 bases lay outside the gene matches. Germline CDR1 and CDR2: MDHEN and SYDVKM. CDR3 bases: TGTGCCAGCAGGGGGACAGGGAGTCAGCCCCAGCATTTT. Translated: CASRGTGSQPQHF.